A selection of T cell receptor beta chains follows, all from one sample in a study of blood T cell repertoires in COVID-19. Here immunoSEQ multiplex PCR was the method, and the copy in TCRdb shows in-frame clones only, minus some. This sample carries 60,000 or so clones, just under 80% of them seen once, and the ten largest clones take about 25%. The sequencing input was peripheral blood. These receptors all come from a human donor in a cohort sampled during active COVID-19. The CDR3 runs from the conserved cysteine through the conserved F or W. A D gene is named only where the DNA matches it firmly. Part of the rows lack a size; the others show once, few, many or a class for expanded clones.

d_call	clone_size	v_call	j_call	cdr3_aa	cdr3_nt
TRBD1	-	TRBV28	TRBJ1-5	CASSLLPGGNNQPQHF	TGTGCCAGCAGTTTATTGCCAGGGGGAAACAATCAGCCCCAGCATTTT
-	-	TRBV7-9	TRBJ2-1	CASIEQGSYNEQFF	TGTGCCAGCATCGAACAGGGTTCCTACAATGAGCAGTTCTTC
-	-	TRBV7-9	TRBJ2-1	CASSSGGGPSDEQFF	TGTGCCAGCAGCTCAGGCGGAGGCCCGTCCGATGAGCAGTTCTTC
-	once	TRBV7-8	TRBJ1-5	CASSLAQGIQPQHF	TGTGCCAGCAGCTTAGCGCAGGGGATTCAGCCCCAGCATTTT
TRBD2	-	TRBV5-1	TRBJ2-7	CASSLGLAGGDEQYF	TGCGCCAGCAGCCTCGGACTAGCGGGGGGTGACGAGCAGTACTTC
TRBD1	-	TRBV27	TRBJ1-2	CASSQGVPTYGYTF	TGTGCCAGCAGTCAGGGGGTCCCGACATATGGCTACACCTTC
-	-	TRBV18	TRBJ1-1	CASSPPGAAGDTEAFF	TGTGCCAGCTCACCACCTGGGGCGGCGGGGGACACTGAAGCTTTCTTT
TRBD1	-	TRBV29-1	TRBJ1-1	CSVAGTGGLGTEAFF	TGCAGCGTTGCTGGGACAGGGGGCCTGGGAACTGAAGCTTTCTTT
-	-	TRBV7-9	TRBJ1-4	CASRTDPWEKLFF	TGTGCCAGCAGGACAGACCCCTGGGAAAAACTGTTTTTT
-	once	TRBV9	TRBJ2-1	CASNTGSIGGNEQFF	TGTGCCAGCAACACCGGGTCCATCGGGGGAAATGAGCAGTTCTTC
-	few	TRBV18	TRBJ1-4	CASSPLNRINEKLFF	TGTGCCAGCTCACCACTAAACAGAATAAATGAAAAACTGTTTTTT
TRBD1	-	TRBV10-3	TRBJ2-7	CAISDGQGFGYEQYF	TGTGCCATCAGTGATGGACAGGGGTTTGGATACGAGCAGTACTTC
-	-	TRBV27	TRBJ2-1	CASSLGLTSSYNEQFF	TGTGCCAGCAGTCTGGGACTGACCAGCTCCTACAATGAGCAGTTCTTC
-	-	TRBV5-6	TRBJ2-7	CASSQTQGRAISYEQYF	TGTGCCAGCAGCCAAACGCAGGGCAGGGCTATCTCCTACGAGCAGTACTTC
-	-	TRBV30	TRBJ1-5	CAWSVQNDQPQHF	TGTGCCTGGAGTGTACAAAACGATCAGCCCCAGCATTTT
-	-	TRBV3-1/TRBV3-2	TRBJ2-7	CASSPGAGAGEQYF	TGTGCCAGCAGCCCAGGTGCGGGGGCTGGCGAGCAGTACTTC
-	-	TRBV27	TRBJ2-7	CASSLGGTGEQYF	TGTGCCAGCAGTTTAGGCGGGACTGGAGAGCAGTACTTC
-	-	TRBV12-3/TRBV12-4	TRBJ1-1	CASSLGGGQEAFF	TGTGCCAGCAGTTTAGGAGGGGGACAAGAGGCTTTCTTT